This T cell receptor beta chain was obtained from a study of blood T cell repertoires in COVID-19 (TCRdb year 2020). About the study as a whole: The collaborator samples originated in the United States, Italy and Spain and spanned the acute and convalescent phases of COVID-19. The prospective study material was composed of cDNA or gDNA derived from T cells, B-cell-depleted T cells, or PBMCs. Deeply sampled blood TCRbeta repertoires from subjects exposed to, actively infected with, or recovered from COVID-19 were included in the dataset. The repertoires were released in a freely available public database intended as a resource for research on the immune response to SARS-CoV-2. Samples were obtained from the ongoing ImmuneRACE study (first 160 participants) and from over 1,000 subjects provided by 6 global collaborators. A de-identified subject ID, COVID-19 status, age in years and sex were almost always included in the sample metadata. Where available, HLA class I and class II types were taken from metadata supplied by the sample provider and were not determined by assay-based typing. Study-level results and caveats: How much clinical and demographic metadata was included differed by source and by participant, and the metadata was provided uncurated.

Trimming takes 8 bases off V and 9 bases off J; junction bases not matched to a gene: 10. According to the germline V gene, CDR1 reads SNHLY and CDR2 reads FYNNEI. The CDR3, from cysteine to phenylalanine, totals 16 residues. Kept here is only the CDR3 DNA, which spans 48 bases and is read in frame from base 1. Each collaborating institution followed its own protocols to collect whole blood in K2EDTA tubes. For TCRbeta analysis, collaborators shipped samples in one of three forms: frozen whole blood, isolated PBMCs, or DNA extracted from either of those sample types. Concerning this clone itself: Its antigen is unknown. No quality values exist for individual bases; no much larger clone is one base distant.

TCRbeta CDR3 regions were amplified from genomic DNA by means of the immunoSEQ Assay, a bias-controlled multiplex PCR. Processing in the source paper ran as follows. Within the assay, amplification of reference gene primers was used to estimate how many nucleated cells each sample contained. Sequence reads were collapsed and filtered to measure the absolute abundance of every unique TCRbeta CDR3 rearrangement. For each sample, productive Simpson clonality was calculated as the square root of Simpson's diversity index over productive rearrangements. TCRdb obtained this table from immuneACCESS and retained in-frame rearrangements with V and J assigned. These tables miss some clones; where compared with another copy, unresolved V genes account for less than half of the shortfall, and the remainder is unexplained. The DNA was the basis for D and trimming; V, J and clone size are from that table. The sample yields about 50,000 clones; 83% were counted once. Roughly a sixth of the sample is held by the ten biggest clonotypes.

The TCR was taken from a man aged 40-50 years with acute or convalescent COVID-19. The rearrangement combines TRBV2 with TRBJ2-4; 16 bases in between match TRBD2. Specimen: peripheral blood. In nucleotides, the sequence is TGTGCCAGCTCTTCGGGACTAGCGGGGGGGGCCCCCATTCAGTACTTC. This codes for CASSSGLAGGAPIQYF.